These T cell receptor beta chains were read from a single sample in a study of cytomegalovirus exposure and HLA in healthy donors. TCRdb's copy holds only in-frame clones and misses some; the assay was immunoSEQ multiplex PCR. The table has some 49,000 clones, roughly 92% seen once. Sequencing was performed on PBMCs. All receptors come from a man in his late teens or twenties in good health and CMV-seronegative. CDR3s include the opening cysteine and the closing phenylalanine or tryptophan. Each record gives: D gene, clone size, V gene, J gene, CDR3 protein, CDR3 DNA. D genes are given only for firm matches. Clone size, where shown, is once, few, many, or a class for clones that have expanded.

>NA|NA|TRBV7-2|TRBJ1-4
CASSLAGGATTNEKLFF
TGTGCCAGCAGCTTAGCGGGGGGGGCCACAACTAATGAAAAACTGTTTTTT
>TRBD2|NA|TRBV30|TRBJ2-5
CAWSPRSGGAGETQYF
TGTGCCTGGAGTCCCCGGTCGGGAGGGGCAGGGGAGACCCAGTACTTC
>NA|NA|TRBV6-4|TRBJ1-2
CASSDRGNGYTF
TGTGCCAGCAGTGACAGGGGTAATGGCTACACCTTC
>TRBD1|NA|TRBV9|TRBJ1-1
CASSVEQGAGTEAFF
TGTGCCAGCAGCGTGGAACAGGGGGCGGGGACTGAAGCTTTCTTT
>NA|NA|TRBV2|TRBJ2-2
CASRERTGMTSVANTGELFF
TGTGCCAGCAGGGAAAGGACCGGGATGACCAGTGTCGCGAACACCGGGGAGCTGTTTTTT
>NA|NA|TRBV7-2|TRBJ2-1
CASSPWARNNEQFF
TGTGCCAGCAGCCCCTGGGCCCGAAACAATGAGCAGTTCTTC
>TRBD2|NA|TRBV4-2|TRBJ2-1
CASSHASGSPINEQFF
TGTGCCAGCAGCCACGCTAGCGGGAGCCCCATCAATGAGCAGTTCTTC
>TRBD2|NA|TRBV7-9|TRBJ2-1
CASSLASGRASSYNEQFF
TGTGCCAGCAGCTTAGCTAGCGGGAGGGCTAGCTCCTACAATGAGCAGTTCTTC
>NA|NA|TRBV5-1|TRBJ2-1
CASSPGAGASYNEQFF
TGCGCCAGCAGCCCAGGGGCGGGAGCGTCCTACAATGAGCAGTTCTTC
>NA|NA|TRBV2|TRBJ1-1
CASIPGRVNTEAFF
TGTGCCAGCATCCCCGGCAGGGTGAACACTGAAGCTTTCTTT
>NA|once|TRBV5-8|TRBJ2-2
CASSPTRSSPTGELFF
TGTGCCAGCAGCCCCACTAGATCCTCGCCCACCGGGGAGCTGTTTTTT
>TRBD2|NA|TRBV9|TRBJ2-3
CASSGGTTSTDTQYF
TGTGCCAGCAGTGGAGGGACTACTAGCACAGATACGCAGTATTTT
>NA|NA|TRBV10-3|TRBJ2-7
CAISESILETLRSYEQYF
TGTGCCATCAGTGAGTCGATTTTGGAGACTCTTCGATCCTACGAGCAGTACTTC
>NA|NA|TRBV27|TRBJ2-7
CASSLSVRAYRYF
TGTGCCAGCAGTTTATCGGTCAGGGCTTATCGGTACTTC
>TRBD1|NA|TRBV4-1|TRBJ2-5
CASSPNFGDSQETQYF
TGCGCCAGCAGCCCTAATTTCGGGGACAGCCAAGAGACCCAGTACTTC
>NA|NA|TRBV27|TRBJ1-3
CASSLLGPGVGNTIYF
TGTGCCAGCAGTCTATTGGGGCCAGGGGTCGGAAACACCATATATTTT
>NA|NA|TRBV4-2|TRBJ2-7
CASSHEQGEAYEQYF
TGTGCCAGCAGCCACGAACAGGGCGAAGCCTACGAGCAGTACTTC
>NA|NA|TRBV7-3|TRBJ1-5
CASSFGGGQPQHF
TGTGCCAGCAGCTTTGGGGGGGGTCAGCCCCAGCATTTT
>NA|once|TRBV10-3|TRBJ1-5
CAISESAGIVQPQHF
TGTGCCATCAGTGAGTCGGCAGGGATCGTTCAGCCCCAGCATTTT
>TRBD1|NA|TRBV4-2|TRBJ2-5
CASRRTGGVPQETQYF
TGTGCCAGCAGAAGGACAGGGGGTGTCCCTCAAGAGACCCAGTACTTC
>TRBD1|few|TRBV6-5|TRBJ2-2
CASSGQGAGELFF
TGTGCCAGCAGTGGACAGGGGGCCGGGGAGCTGTTTTTT
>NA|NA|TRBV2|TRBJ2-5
CASSGAPRTTQYF
TGTGCCAGCAGTGGCGCGCCCCGAACGACCCAGTACTTC
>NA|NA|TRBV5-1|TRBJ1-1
CASSKSGLSTEAFF
TGCGCCAGCAGTAAGTCAGGGTTGAGTACTGAAGCTTTCTTT
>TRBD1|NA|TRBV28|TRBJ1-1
CASLGTGKTEAFF
TGTGCCAGCCTAGGGACAGGGAAAACTGAAGCTTTCTTT
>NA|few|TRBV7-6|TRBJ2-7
CASSLARDREQYF
TGTGCCAGCAGCTTAGCGCGGGACCGCGAGCAGTACTTC
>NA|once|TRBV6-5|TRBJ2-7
CASSSATEAYEQYF
TGTGCCAGCAGTTCGGCGACAGAAGCCTACGAGCAGTACTTC